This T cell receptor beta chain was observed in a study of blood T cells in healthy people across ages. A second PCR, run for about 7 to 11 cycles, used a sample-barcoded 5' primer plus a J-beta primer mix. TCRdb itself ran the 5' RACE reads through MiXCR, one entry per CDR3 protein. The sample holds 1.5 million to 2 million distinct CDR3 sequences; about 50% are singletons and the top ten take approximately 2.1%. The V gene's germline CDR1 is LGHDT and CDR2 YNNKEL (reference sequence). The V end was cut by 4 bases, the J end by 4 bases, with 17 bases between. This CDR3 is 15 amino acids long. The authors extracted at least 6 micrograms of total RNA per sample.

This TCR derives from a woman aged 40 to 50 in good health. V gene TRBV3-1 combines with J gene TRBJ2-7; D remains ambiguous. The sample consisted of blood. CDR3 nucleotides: TGTGCCAGCAGCCCCCGTGCAGACCCCCGGTACGAGCAGTACTTC. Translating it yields CASSPRADPRYEQYF.